Below, one T cell receptor beta chain is given with its context. Its cognate antigen is unknown. Assay used: immunoSEQ multiplex PCR; TCRdb lists only in-frame clones, some missing. The repertoire consists of 160,000 or so clones, with more than 75% occurring once and the leading ten covering about 1.9%. CDR1 is SGDLS and CDR2 is YYNGEE in the germline V gene. The ends were cut back, 2 bases at V and 4 bases at J, with 12 bases in the middle. This CDR3 region has 14 residues. The data derive from a study of cytotoxic CD8 clonotypes in ibrutinib-treated CLL. Study-level background: Following a median roughly 13 months of treatment, with a range of 6 to 36, response samples were taken. Mean values per sample were around 250,000 productive templates and over 90,000 productive rearrangements.

Overall study findings and caveats: Lymph node repertoires were not studied, and sampling times were unmatched. Clonality (at baseline) was higher than in age-matched healthy donors and tracked circulating CD8+ T-cell counts.

The sequence came from a human donor with chronic lymphocytic leukemia. The chain uses TRBV9 and TRBJ1-1; no clear D gene. The starting material was PBMCs, obtained after 12 months of ibrutinib treatment. CDR3 sequence reads: CASSVDSFPTEAFF. The CDR3 DNA sequence: TGTGCCAGCAGCGTCGATTCCTTCCCCACTGAAGCTTTCTTT.